This T cell receptor (beta chain) was sequenced during a study of OX40 agonist ivuxolimab in advanced cancers. Method: immunoSEQ multiplex PCR; TCRdb's copy keeps in-frame clones and lacks some. The profile shows tens of thousands of clones, over 75% of them singletons. The TCR was taken from an adult with an advanced solid tumor such as melanoma, head and neck, liver or kidney cancer. Specimen: CD4+ or CD8+ T cells sorted from blood, collected in a trial of the OX40 agonist ivuxolimab.

CDR3 loop: CASMNTGVNTEAFF. The CDR3 DNA follows: TGTGCCAGCATGAACACAGGGGTCAACACTGAAGCTTTCTTT. The gene calls are TRBV25-1 and TRBJ1-1; 7 bases are a match to TRBD1. Germline V gene data show CDR1 as MGHDK and CDR2 as SYGVNS. With 7 bases clipped from V and 2 bases from J, the junction kept 7 bases outside the gene matches. CDR3 length: 14 residues.